These 2 T cell receptor beta chains came from one sample sequenced in a study of T cell responses to AZD1222 COVID-19 vaccine. TCRdb keeps only in-frame clones here, not all; method: immunoSEQ multiplex PCR. This sample has 120,000 to 150,000 clones; roughly 89% occur once, and the top ten carry about 6%. This specimen was peripheral blood, taken on day 0 of AZD1222 vaccination. These receptors came from an adult in good health.

The chain joins TRBV10-3 to TRBJ2-3; D gene ambiguous. In germline, CDR1 is ENHRY, CDR2 SYGVKD. The V gene lost 5 bases and the J gene lost 4 bases, with 10 bases spanning the gap. The CDR3 contains 13 residues. CDR3 DNA sequence: TGTGCCATCAGTAGAGAGGTCTCAGATACGCAGTATTTT. Translated, it gives CAISREVSDTQYF.

The gene calls are TRBV6-2 or TRBV6-3 and TRBJ2-3, with TRBD2 matching over 11 bases. The CDR3 contains 16 residues. Looked up from germline, CDR1 is MNHEY and CDR2 is SVGEGT. Germline trimming cut 3 bases from V and 2 bases from J; bases unmatched to any gene: 4. CDR3 nucleotides: TGTGCCAGCAGTTATCCACTAGCGGGGGACACAGATACGCAGTATTTT. It specifies CASSYPLAGDTDTQYF.